A single sample gave rise to the 11 T cell receptor beta chains below, sequenced in a study of T cells in Graves' hyperthyroidism and ophthalmopathy. The TCR beta CDR3 regions underwent amplification using RNA transcripts as the source. An initial round of RT-PCR targeting the TCR CDR3 relied on the HTBI primer set. TCRdb called the multiplex PCR reads again in MiXCR, with one record for every CDR3 protein. Among about 480,000 distinct CDR3 sequences listed, over 13% were seen once. Material: blood. The source is a woman between 18 and 30 years old with Graves' hyperthyroidism.

The CDR3 is CASSVGGSEQYF. The CDR3 DNA is TGCGCCAGCAGTGTGGGGGGAAGCGAGCAGTACTTC. The V gene is TRBV10-2, the J gene TRBJ2-7, with a weak D call TRBD2 (6 bases). Trimming cost V 4 bases and J 6 bases, with 10 bases left between them. Looked up from germline, CDR1 is WSHSY and CDR2 is SAAADI. The CDR3 length is 12 residues.

The V call is TRBV19, the J call TRBJ1-5; 9 bases match TRBD1. The CDR3 is 18 amino acids. Looked up from germline, CDR1 is LNHDA and CDR2 is SQIVND (reference sequence). Losses at the gene ends were 7 bases for V and 0 bases for J; bases not matched to a gene: 13. The CDR3: CASTLGRGQGFSNQPQHF. DNA of the CDR3: TGTGCCAGTACCCTAGGAAGGGGACAGGGTTTTAGCAATCAGCCCCAGCATTTT.

This clonotype was seen repeatedly, ten times or more. The chain couples TRBV6-2 or TRBV6-3 to TRBJ2-5; the D gene is possibly TRBD2 (6 bases). CDR1 MNHEY and CDR2 SVGEGT come from the germline V gene. Deletions cut 6 bases from V and 1 base from J, with 18 bases between. The CDR3 loop spans 16 amino acids. The CDR3 reads CASSKPRVAAQETQYF. CDR3 coding DNA: TGTGCCAGCAGCAAACCAAGGGTAGCGGCCCAAGAGACCCAGTACTTC.

The sample holds many counts of this clonotype. This chain connects TRBV19 to TRBJ1-2, with 7 bases aligning to TRBD1. The germline gives CDR1 LNHDA, CDR2 SQIVND (reference sequence). The CDR3 length is 14 residues. Trimming took 4 bases from V and 5 from J; bases not matched to a gene: 7. In nucleotides, the CDR3 is TGTGCCAGTAGTACGCCGGGACAGATATATGGCTACACCTTC. Its translation is CASSTPGQIYGYTF.

Many counts were recorded for this clonotype. The chain is built from TRBV2 and TRBJ2-7; D is possibly TRBD1 (5 bases). The CDR3 sequence is 13 residues long. Trimming pared 6 bases from V and 8 bases from J, leaving 17 bases between. Germline V gene sequence: CDR1 SNHLY, CDR2 FYNNEI. Written as DNA, the CDR3 is TGTGCCAGCAGCGCCCTACAGGAAGGGCAGCAGTACGTC. Its protein product is CASSALQEGQQYV.

This clonotype appeared a few times. V and J are TRBV19 and TRBJ2-3; tentatively, D is TRBD2 (7 bases). Germline CDR1 LNHDA, CDR2 SQIVND (reference sequence). Between the trimmed V and J ends, which lost 11 bases and 2 bases, there was a span of 17 bases. The CDR3 length is 14 residues. DNA of the CDR3: TGTGCCTCAAAGGGGGGGCCGATCACAGATACGCAGTATTTT. Encoded protein: CASKGGPITDTQYF.

V is TRBV7-8 and J is TRBJ2-1; 14 bases map to TRBD2. Germline V gene lookup returns CDR1 SGHVS and CDR2 FQNEAQ. The length of the CDR3 is 18 residues. Trimming at V came to 5 bases and at J to 4 bases, leaving 10 bases not matched to a gene. The CDR3 DNA sequence: TGTGCCAGCAGCCGAGGGACTAGCGGGAGAGCGGGTTACAATGAGCAGTTCTTC. Translated: CASSRGTSGRAGYNEQFF.

The chain links TRBV9 to TRBJ2-1; possibly TRBD1 for D (5 bases). This CDR3 comprises 13 residues. From germline, CDR1 is SGDLS and CDR2 YYNGEE. V lost 2 bases and J 3 bases, leaving 6 bases between the germline ends. The DNA for the CDR3 is TGTGCCAGCAGCGTGACAGACTACAATGAGCAGTTCTTC. It specifies CASSVTDYNEQFF.

This clonotype was observed at least ten times. The chain joins TRBV10-3 to TRBJ2-1, with TRBD2 as a possible D gene (7 bases). The germline V gene encodes CDR1 ENHRY and CDR2 SYGVKD. The CDR3 totals 14 residues. CDR3 residues: CGSNREGSYNEQFF. The DNA of the CDR3 is TGTGGCTCTAACAGGGAGGGGTCCTACAATGAGCAGTTCTTC.

This clonotype was detected ten times or more. CDR3 nucleotides: TGCGCCAGCAGCTTGGCCTGGAGAGAGACCCAGTACTTC. Its translation is CASSLAWRETQYF. The chain links TRBV5-1 to TRBJ2-5; no clear D gene. The V end lost 0 bases, the J end lost 4 bases, and 7 bases lay between the germline ends. The CDR3 loop spans 13 amino acids. CDR1 is SGHRS, CDR2 YFSETQ, per germline.

This clonotype has a count of ten or more. The chain has TRBV10-3 and TRBJ1-5; TRBD1 agrees at 9 bases. The CDR3 runs to 13 residues. Germline V lookup: CDR1 ENHRY, CDR2 SYGVKD. The DNA of the CDR3 is TGTGCATCAGGGGACAGGGATAACCAGCCCCAGCATTTT. Its translation is CASGDRDNQPQHF.